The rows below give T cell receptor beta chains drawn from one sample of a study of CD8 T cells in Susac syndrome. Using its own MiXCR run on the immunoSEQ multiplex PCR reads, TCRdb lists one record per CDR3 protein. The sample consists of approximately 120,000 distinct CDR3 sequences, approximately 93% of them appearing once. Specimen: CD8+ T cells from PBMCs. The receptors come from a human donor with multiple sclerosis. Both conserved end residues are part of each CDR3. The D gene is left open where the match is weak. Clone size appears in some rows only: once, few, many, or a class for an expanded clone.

TGTGCCAGCTCACCTTTACAGGATTCTAACTATGGCTACACCTTC	CASSPLQDSNYGYTF	NA	NA	TRBV18	TRBJ1-2
TGCGCCAGCCGACAGCCTAGGGAAAGCTACGAGCAGTACTTC	CASRQPRESYEQYF	NA	NA	TRBV4-1	TRBJ2-7
TGCAGCGTTGAGAGGGACAGCTCCTACGAGCAGTACTTC	CSVERDSSYEQYF	TRBD1	NA	TRBV29-1	TRBJ2-7
TGTGCCAGCAGCGTAGACGGGAGGGGCAATCAGCCCCAGCATTTT	CASSVDGRGNQPQHF	NA	NA	TRBV9	TRBJ1-5
TGTGCCACCAGTGATGGCGACACCTATGGCTACACCTTC	CATSDGDTYGYTF	NA	once	TRBV24-1	TRBJ1-2
TGTGCCAGCAGCTTAGGGAAGAGACCCGGACAGTGGGAGGCCGGGGAGCTGTTTTTT	CASSLGKRPGQWEAGELFF	NA	NA	TRBV5-4	TRBJ2-2
TGTGCCAGCAGCTTCGGACAGGGGTACGAGCAGTACTTC	CASSFGQGYEQYF	TRBD1	NA	TRBV11-2	TRBJ2-7
TGTGCCAGCAGCTCGAGCCGACCAGGAGGAGATACGCAGTATTTT	CASSSSRPGGDTQYF	NA	NA	TRBV7-9	TRBJ2-3
TGTGCCAGCAGCGTCCACAGGGGAGGAGGTGAAAAACTGTTTTTT	CASSVHRGGGEKLFF	TRBD1	NA	TRBV9	TRBJ1-4
TGCGCCAGCAGCTTGGAGGTAGAAGGCACTGAAGCTTTCTTT	CASSLEVEGTEAFF	NA	NA	TRBV5-1	TRBJ1-1
TGCAGCGTTGAAGATCAGACAACTACCTACGAGCAGTACTTC	CSVEDQTTTYEQYF	NA	NA	TRBV29-1	TRBJ2-7
TGCGCCAGCAGCCAAGACGTGATGCGGCCCCAGCATTTT	CASSQDVMRPQHF	NA	NA	TRBV4-1	TRBJ1-5
TGTGCCACCAGTGTCACGACAGGGGGCTCGGATGGCTACACCTTC	CATSVTTGGSDGYTF	TRBD1	NA	TRBV24-1	TRBJ1-2
TGTGCCAGCAGCCAAGACCAACAGACGTACAATGAGCAGTTCTTC	CASSQDQQTYNEQFF	NA	NA	TRBV3-1	TRBJ2-1
TGTGCCAGCAGCTTAGAACCCACCTCCTACAATGAGCAGTTCTTC	CASSLEPTSYNEQFF	NA	NA	TRBV7-8	TRBJ2-1
TGCAGTGCTAGAGATCTGCGGACAGGAGGTAGCTCCTACGAGCAGTACTTC	CSARDLRTGGSSYEQYF	TRBD1	NA	TRBV20-1	TRBJ2-7
TGTGCCATCAGTGAGTCAGGGCGACAAGGCAATCAGCCCCAGCATTTT	CAISESGRQGNQPQHF	NA	NA	TRBV10-3	TRBJ1-5
TGCAGCGTTGAGGGATACAATGAGCAGTTCTTC	CSVEGYNEQFF	NA	NA	TRBV29-1	TRBJ2-1
TGTGCCAGCAGACCGAAGGGGGCAAGAGATACGCAGTATTTT	CASRPKGARDTQYF	TRBD1	NA	TRBV6-2/TRBV6-3	TRBJ2-3
TGCAGCGTCCCAGGGTCTCGCACAGATACGCAGTATTTT	CSVPGSRTDTQYF	NA	NA	TRBV29-1	TRBJ2-3
TGTGCCAGCAGCTTGGGGAGTTCAGGCGCTGAAAACACCATATATTTT	CASSLGSSGAENTIYF	NA	NA	TRBV7-6	TRBJ1-3
TGTGCCAGCAGTCCTCACAACAGGGAAGGAGCTTTCTTT	CASSPHNREGAFF	NA	NA	TRBV27	TRBJ1-1
TGTGCCAGCAGCTTTGGGCTAGCTGCCTACAATGAGCAGTTCTTC	CASSFGLAAYNEQFF	NA	NA	TRBV11-2	TRBJ2-1
TGCAGCGTTCCGAGAGAAAAGGAGCAGTTCTTC	CSVPREKEQFF	NA	NA	TRBV29-1	TRBJ2-1